The entry below gives a single TCR beta chain sequence along with its context. Which antigen it targets is not known. One base away there is no much larger clone; base qualities are not given. The cohort was made up of hundreds of healthy bone marrow donors. At the time of sampling, every cohort member was nominally healthy, though immune exposures that went unrecorded were likely present. The donor was CMV seropositive and belonged to the group of about 290 seropositive cohort members. Each donor provided a peripheral blood sample, and peripheral blood mononuclear cells were used for TCR beta sequencing. The Qiagen DNeasy Blood Extraction Kit was used to extract genomic DNA from the blood cell samples. V is shortened by 0 bases, J by 2 bases, and the region joining them spans 14 bases. Reading the germline V gene (reference sequence) gives CDR1 SGHKS and CDR2 YYEKEE. There are 16 amino acids in the CDR3, from cysteine to phenylalanine inclusive. The entry retains the CDR3 DNA only, 48 bases that are in frame from base 1.

This sample was included in a study of cytomegalovirus exposure and HLA in healthy donors (dated by TCRdb to the late 2010s). Regarding the research as a whole: According to an earlier analysis of a few hundred of the donors, about 170 million T cells yielded over 100 million unique TCR beta sequences and 250 to 350 Gb of sequence data. Approximately 330 gigabases of sequencing data and around 85 million unique TCR sequences made up an early release that covered approximately 700 HLA-typed donors. Among the roughly 410 genotyped donors, about 85% belonged to the genetic ancestry cluster associated with self-reported Caucasian donors. The study aimed to test whether cataloging public T cell receptors could reveal signatures of past pathogen exposure. Using immunosequencing, the study profiled T cell repertoires from approximately 700 subjects and related those repertoires to cytomegalovirus serostatus. A separate validation cohort of 100 to 150 different subjects was used in addition to the roughly 620-subject first cohort. High-throughput TCR immunosequencing, statistical association of individual TCRs with disease status, and machine learning were combined to predict cytomegalovirus infection status. In a later analysis, previously published TCR beta repertoires from 666 donors were re-analyzed and high-resolution HLA genotyping was added so that TCR occurrence patterns could be studied. In the later analysis, no new phenotypic data were used to find candidate immune exposures; instead, reliance was placed on TCR beta sequences and their occurrence across donors. An earlier analysis of several hundred of the donors applied high-throughput TCR beta sequencing to assess whether each TCR beta V gene segment acted as functional or pseudogenic. Alongside the repertoire data, information on donor age, sex, ethnicity and CMV serostatus was compiled. A later genetic analysis used genome-wide SNP genotypes for about three fifths of the 666 donors, treating that subset as a discovery cohort. All discovery cohort repertoires had been generated on a single sequencing platform. Class I and class II HLA loci were covered by the typing at four-digit resolution. Typing coverage varied by locus: roughly 620-630 donors for A, B, C, DRB1 and DQB1; under 550 for DQA1; about 600 for DPA1; some 470 for DPB1. Because of strong linkage in the cohort, roughly five DR-DQ haplotypes were treated as single units for association and clustering. Among roughly 400 genotyped donors of the cohort, an average of roughly 240,000 unique TCR beta nucleotide sequences were sequenced per donor, around 20% of them non-productive. Study-level results and caveats: According to a later analysis, parvovirus B19, influenza, CMV and Epstein-Barr virus appeared linked to several top co-occurrence clusters. In an earlier analysis of a few hundred of the donors, most TCR beta V segments were observed in productive rearrangements about 87% or about 30% of the time, broadly matching IMGT annotations. In a later genetic analysis, fewer N-insertions in productive TCRs were reported among donors in an Asian-associated ancestry cluster than the roughly 700-donor mean. In a later genetic analysis, a missense DCLRE1C variant was associated with V-gene and J-gene trimming of TCR beta chains, and the association was replicated in an independent cohort. According to a later analysis, TCR association rates differed among HLA loci, with DRB1 alleles showing the most associated TCRs and HLA-C alleles showing the fewest. A later analysis found that HLA-associated TCR beta chains were more clonally expanded and had lower generation probabilities than equally common non-associated chains. The study gave a list of some 150 TCR beta chains associated with cytomegalovirus. The cohort was sequenced for TCR beta chains only, and without alpha or paired-chain data the features that could be detected were limited. In both the original and validation cohorts, the classifier was reported to diagnose cytomegalovirus status with high specificity and sensitivity. Because HLA typing was unavailable for some donors at each locus, only the typed subset was used in association tests. Because the 87-base-pair reads could not distinguish some IMGT-functional V segments, including TRBV6-2 and TRBV6-3, those segments were excluded. The presence/absence analyses assumed that sequencing depth was roughly uniform across donors, and that assumption may not be true. It was suggested by the authors that the approach could potentially be generalized to other disease states and immunological phenotypes. When HLA alleles, especially DR and DQ, strongly co-occurred, TCR associations were difficult to assign to individual alleles. Three of the identified cytomegalovirus-associated TCR beta chains were confirmed in vitro to be specific for cytomegalovirus antigens. Most TCR sequences were observed very rarely across donors, whereas some public TCRs were present in many individuals. At a false discovery rate of 0.05, a later analysis linked under 20,000 TCR beta sequences to specific HLA alleles. The sequencing pipeline was judged likely to have produced a cluster of highly shared sequence variants as a technical artifact. According to a later analysis, most CMV-associated TCR beta chains appeared to be HLA-restricted, and the HLA associations seemed to be driven largely by CMV exposure. Linkage disequilibrium might explain the correlated functional status among segregating V segments, but an unknown experimental factor could not be ruled out. A further reported finding was that TCR beta sequences accurately predicted the HLA-A and HLA-B alleles for most subjects in the first cohort. Because counts were too low, fewer than 20 rarely observed V segments, including chromosome 9 orphons, were excluded from the earlier analysis of 587 of the donors. For the cohort, immune exposure information was limited to CMV serostatus.

Libraries were prepared through the immunoSEQ multiplex PCR assay. The multiplex PCR relied on a mix of 60 forward primers for TCR Vbeta segments and 13 reverse primers for TCR Jbeta segments. The CDR3 region of rearranged TCR beta genes was amplified from genomic DNA with a multiplex PCR assay. The Illumina HiSeq System was used to sequence the amplified TCR beta libraries as 87-base-pair reads. Turning to the authors' computational methods: Across the 600 to 700 repertoires, a later analysis counted roughly 77 million unique TCR beta chains, 9 million to 14 million of which were shared by at least two donors. Raw reads were error-corrected and collapsed into unique sequences by a nearest-neighbor algorithm in which closely related sequences were merged to remove PCR and sequencing errors. CDR3 sequences were aligned to IMGT reference sequences to assign V, D and J gene segments. For a sequence to be retained, a match of at least six nucleotides to both a V gene segment and a J gene segment was required. Rearrangements were classified as productive when the CDR3 lacked stop codons and remained in frame with V and J, and all other rearrangements were classified as non-productive. Following IMGT convention, CDR3 was defined as the stretch from the second conserved V-encoded cysteine up to the conserved J-encoded phenylalanine. The earlier analysis of some 540 of the donors excluded any sequence lacking an unambiguous match to a single V gene segment. In an earlier analysis of approximately 550 of the donors, V segments were called functional above 56.7% productive rearrangements and were called segregating when the between-donor standard deviation exceeded 5%. To diagnose cytomegalovirus status from the catalog of TCR beta chain sequences, a statistical classification framework was built. In a later analysis, TCR nucleotide sequences were compared against IMGT/GENE-DB human TR gene sequences so that V and J genes could be assigned. A later analysis assigned CDR3 sequences and most-parsimonious VDJ recombination scenarios with the TCRdist pipeline. In a later analysis, each TCR beta chain was defined by its CDR3 amino acid sequence together with its V-gene family, and reads without a unique V-gene family were excluded. To address suspected cross-contamination and a sequencing artifact, a later analysis removed 550 to 750 highly shared, low-generation-probability nucleotide sequences. In a later analysis, a clonal expansion index was calculated for each public chain from normalized within-repertoire ranks of inferred template counts. In a later analysis, generation probabilities were computed using a VDJ recombination model fitted to out-of-frame rearrangements, and the results were checked against IGoR. Hypergeometric tests were used in a later analysis to score TCR-TCR, TCR-HLA and TCR-CMV co-occurrence, with a repertoire-size bias correction applied to the TCR pairs. A later analysis estimated false discovery rates by permuting HLA or CMV assignments 20 times. In a later analysis, co-occurring TCRs were grouped using DBSCAN, with TCRdist sequence similarity added in when clustering inside HLA-allele-positive subsets. Repertoires with fewer than 30,000 or more than 120,000 public chains were left out of co-occurrence clustering, as were about 5 repertoires with anomalous nucleotide sharing. TCRdb carries this immuneACCESS record with in-frame sequences only. Its versions omit some clonotypes, under half of them owing to an unresolved V gene in the studies checked, with the rest unexplained. V and J calls and clone size are those listed in that table; D and trimming were worked out from the DNA. The sample table shows 150,000 to 170,000 clones, and about 84% are seen once. 5.6% of the sample comes from the top ten.

The sequence links TRBV5-5 to TRBJ1-1, with a weak D call of TRBD1 (6 bases match). The origin of this receptor is a middle-aged woman in good health and CMV-seropositive. The sample taken for sequencing was PBMCs. The CDR3 has the sequence CASSLGAGTLNTEAFF. The sequenced DNA: TGTGCCAGCAGCTTGGGCGCCGGGACACTAAACACTGAAGCTTTCTTT.